The 18 T cell receptor beta chains presented below share a single source sample, sequenced in a study of post-analysis software for immune sequencing data. The study's findings and limits: Patients showed TRBV5-6, TRBV5-1 and TRBV20-1 among roughly 5 TRBV segments more frequent than in controls.

Built from TCR beta cDNA, the libraries had unique molecular identifiers in them. One entry per CDR3 protein, called by TCRdb with MiXCR from the PCR reads. Of about 500,000 distinct CDR3 sequences listed, under 55% are singletons. These receptors' antigens are unknown. Sequencing was carried out using blood. The receptors here all came from a girl aged 10 to 17 with multiple sclerosis.

A single count supports this clonotype. The V gene is TRBV29-1, the J gene TRBJ2-1; the match to TRBD2 covers 14 bases. The CDR3 covers 17 residues. Germline CDR1 reads SQVTM; CDR2 reads ANQGSEA. V dropped 6 bases and J dropped 3; count of bases not matched to a gene: 10. CDR3 DNA: TGCAGCGTGGACGGGACTAGCGGGAGAACTTACTACAATGAGCAGTTCTTC. This sequence encodes CSVDGTSGRTYYNEQFF.

This chain joins TRBV5-1 and TRBJ2-5; D remains unclear. The DNA end is a closer match to TRBJ2-7, so the J assignment may be wrong. CDR3 size: 13 residues. The germline gives CDR1 SGHRS, CDR2 YFSETQ. The DNA of the CDR3 is TGCGCCAGCAGCGGGTGGATGGGCTACGAGCAGTACTTC. It yields the protein CASSGWMGYEQYF.

This clonotype was counted ten times or more. The chain employs TRBV29-1 and TRBJ2-7, with 8 bases matching TRBD1. V lost 3 bases to trimming and J lost 7 bases; unmatched junction nucleotides: 8. CDR3 length: 13 amino acids. Germline V gives CDR1 SQVTM, CDR2 ANQGSEA. The DNA for the CDR3 is TGCAGCGTTGACCGACAGGGGTTGAGGGAGCAGTACTTC. Its protein product is CSVDRQGLREQYF.

V is TRBV5-1 and J is TRBJ1-4; weak D call: TRBD1 (5 bases). The germline CDR1 and CDR2 sequences are SGHRS and YFSETQ. Trimming shortened V by 6 bases and J by 5 bases, and 14 bases separated the two germline ends. The CDR3 contains 14 residues. CDR3 region: CASKGTALNEKLFF. For the CDR3, the DNA is TGCGCCAGCAAAGGGACCGCGTTGAATGAAAAACTGTTTTTT.

This clonotype was seen ten or more times. In nucleotides, the CDR3 is TGCAGTGGACGGGACGGCGCGAAGGACACTGAAGCTTTCTTT. This translates into CSGRDGAKDTEAFF. The chain carries TRBV20-1 and TRBJ1-1, with D perhaps matching TRBD1 (5 bases). Germline-derived CDR1 and CDR2 are DFQATT and SNEGSKA (reference sequence). V gave up 7 bases and J gave up 3 bases, with 18 bases separating them. The CDR3 extends over 14 amino acids.

The rearrangement joins TRBV6-5 to TRBJ1-1; tentatively, D is TRBD1 (5 bases). CDR1 and CDR2 (germline): MNHEY, SVGAGI. The CDR3 has 13 amino acids. The ends were cut back, 6 bases at V and 8 bases at J, with 16 bases in the middle. The CDR3 region is CASSRTLQAEAFF. Here the CDR3 DNA reads TGTGCCAGCAGCAGAACCTTACAGGCGGAAGCTTTCTTT.

The rearrangement uses TRBV4-1 and TRBJ2-5; TRBD1 aligns across 10 bases. The tail of the sequence fits TRBJ2-7 better, so the J call may be wrong. The CDR3 covers 15 residues. Germline CDR1 reads MGHRA; CDR2 reads YSYEKL. The DNA of the CDR3 is TGCGCCAGCAGCCAAGCCCGGGACAGGGGATACGAGCAGTACTTC. Protein: CASSQARDRGYEQYF.

This clonotype appeared a few times. The chain carries TRBV9 and TRBJ1-4, with 10 bases aligning to TRBD1. The CDR3 loop spans 14 amino acids. Germline lookup yields CDR1 SGDLS and CDR2 YYNGEE. Trimming cost V 4 bases and J 6 bases; bases outside gene matches: 3. As DNA, the CDR3 is TGTGCCAGCAGCACGGGACAGGGGTATGAAAAACTGTTTTTT. Amino acids: CASSTGQGYEKLFF. Complete variable domain (other parts from reference TRBV9 and TRBJ1-4): DSGVTQTPKHLITATGQRVTLRCSPRSGDLSVYWYQQSLDQGLQFLIQYYNGEERAKGNILERFSAQQFPDLHSELNLSSLELGDSALYFCASSTGQGYEKLFFGSGTQLSVL.

The sample holds a few counts of this clonotype. This chain uses TRBV20-1 with TRBJ2-1; D is perhaps TRBD2 (6 bases). V lost 0 bases, J lost 0 bases, and 12 bases lay in between. Germline V CDR1 and CDR2: DFQATT, SNEGSKA (reference sequence). This CDR3 comprises 16 residues. For the CDR3, the DNA is TGCAGTGCTAGAGATCTAGCGTACTACTCCTACAATGAGCAGTTCTTC. It encodes CSARDLAYYSYNEQFF.

The rearrangement uses TRBV7-3 and TRBJ2-3, with 7 bases lining up with TRBD2. This CDR3 contains 15 residues. Germline V gene data show CDR1 as SGHTA and CDR2 as FQGTGA. V was pared by 5 bases and J by 3 bases, with 8 bases of the junction left unmatched. CDR3 bases: TGTGCCAGCAGCATCGGACTAGTTGGAACAGATACGCAGTATTTT. Translating it yields CASSIGLVGTDTQYF.

A few counts support this clonotype. The J gene is TRBJ2-1, the V gene TRBV29-1, with D uncertain. Germline-derived CDR1 and CDR2 are SQVTM and ANQGSEA. CDR3 length: 13 residues. Trimming cost V 3 bases and J 3 bases, with 9 bases left between them. In nucleotides, the CDR3 is TGCAGCGTTGAGGTAGCAGACTACAATGAGCAGTTCTTC. Amino acids: CSVEVADYNEQFF.

In DNA, the CDR3 is TGTGCCAGCACCACACACGACAGGGACTATGGCTACACCTTC. This sequence encodes CASTTHDRDYGYTF. The genes are TRBV11-2 and TRBJ1-2; TRBD1 agrees at 7 bases. CDR3 length: 14 amino acids. V shed 7 bases, J shed 3 bases, and the junction held 8 bases outside the gene matches. Germline V gives CDR1 SGHAT, CDR2 FQNNGV.

The gene calls are TRBV6-1 and TRBJ1-2; D gene uncertain. The germline V and J ends were trimmed by 2 bases and 1 base, with 8 bases remaining between them. Looked up from germline, CDR1 is MNHNS and CDR2 is SASEGT. The CDR3 runs 14 residues. The CDR3 bases are TGTGCCAGCAGTGAACAGAACCTTAACTATGGCTACACCTTC. This encodes CASSEQNLNYGYTF.

The V and J genes are TRBV7-8 and TRBJ2-3; a weak D match, TRBD1 (5 bases). Germline assignment: CDR1 SGHVS and CDR2 FQNEAQ. The CDR3 length is 14 residues. V lost 3 bases, J lost 2 bases, and 9 bases lay in between. The CDR3 protein is CASSFDSSTDTQYF. In DNA, the CDR3 is TGTGCCAGCAGCTTCGACAGTTCCACAGATACGCAGTATTTT.

This clonotype was recorded a few times. The CDR3 coding sequence is TGTGCCAGTAGTATAGATGGATTGGCCCGGGATGAGCAGTTCTTC. This codes for CASSIDGLARDEQFF. This chain connects TRBV19 to TRBJ2-1; D unresolved. The CDR3 has 15 amino acids. Trimming pared 0 bases from V and 8 bases from J, leaving 14 bases between. From germline, CDR1 is LNHDA and CDR2 SQIVND (reference sequence).

This clonotype was counted between two and nine times. This sequence joins TRBV20-1 and TRBJ1-4, with unresolved D. The V and J ends lost 3 bases and 7 bases respectively, with 15 bases between them. The length of the CDR3 is 14 residues. Germline assignment: CDR1 DFQATT and CDR2 SNEGSKA (reference sequence). CDR3 region: CSASRDPNPEKLFF. The CDR3 DNA reads TGCAGTGCTAGTCGTGACCCCAACCCTGAAAAACTGTTTTTT.

The chain uses TRBV2 and TRBJ2-1; possible D gene TRBD1, 5 bases. The length of the CDR3 is 13 residues. The germline CDR1 and CDR2 sequences are SNHLY and FYNNEI. Trimming stripped 4 bases from V and 9 bases from J, with 13 bases between. The CDR3 DNA reads TGTGCCAGCAGTGCAGAGACAGCCGGTGAGCAGTTCTTC. Translated, it gives CASSAETAGEQFF.

V gene TRBV12-3 or TRBV12-4 combines with J gene TRBJ2-7, with D possibly being TRBD1 (6 bases). The V and J ends lost 6 bases and 2 bases respectively, with 14 bases between them. CDR3 length: 14 amino acids. The CDR3 region is CASRGQPDPYEQYF. In DNA form, the CDR3 reads TGTGCCAGCAGAGGACAGCCGGACCCCTACGAGCAGTACTTC.